This T cell receptor (beta chain) was observed in a study of blood T cell repertoires in COVID-19. On the study more broadly: Samples of COVID-19 (acute and convalescent) were obtained from the United States, Italy and Spain. In each case, the material was cDNA or gDNA derived from T cells, B-cell-depleted T cells, or PBMCs.

The ends lost 10 bases at V and 3 bases at J; junction bases unmatched: 5. Germline V gene lookup returns CDR1 LNHDA and CDR2 SQIVND (reference sequence). The CDR3 totals 12 residues. As processed by the authors: Amplifying reference gene primers gave estimates of nucleated cell counts. Produced via immunoSEQ multiplex PCR; TCRdb's table is partial and in-frame only. V and J calls and clone size are as listed in that table; D and trimming were resolved from the DNA. The table lists around 50,000 clones, roughly 82% of them singletons, with less than 8% in the top ten. The sample consisted of peripheral blood. The sequence derives from a human donor in a cohort sampled during active COVID-19. V usage is TRBV19 and J usage is TRBJ1-1; 7 bases match TRBD1. The DNA for the CDR3 is TGTGCCACCACAGGGGTGTACACTGAAGCTTTCTTT. Translated: CATTGVYTEAFF.